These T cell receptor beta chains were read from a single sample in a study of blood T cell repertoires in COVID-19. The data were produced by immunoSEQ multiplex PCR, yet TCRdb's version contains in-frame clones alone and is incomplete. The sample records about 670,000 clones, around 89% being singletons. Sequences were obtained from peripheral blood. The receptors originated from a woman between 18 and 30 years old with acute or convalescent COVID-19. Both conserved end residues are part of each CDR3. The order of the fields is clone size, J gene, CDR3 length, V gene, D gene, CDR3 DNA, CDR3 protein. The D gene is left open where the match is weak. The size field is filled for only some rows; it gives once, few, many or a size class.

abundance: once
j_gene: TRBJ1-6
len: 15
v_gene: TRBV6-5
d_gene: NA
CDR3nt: TGTGCCAGCAGTTCTATCCGAACTTATAATTCACCCCTCCACTTT
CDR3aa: CASSSIRTYNSPLHF

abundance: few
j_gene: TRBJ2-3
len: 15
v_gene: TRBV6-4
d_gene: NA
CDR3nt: TGTGCCAGCAGTGACTCTGACAGGGACTTGGATACGCAGTATTTT
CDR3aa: CASSDSDRDLDTQYF

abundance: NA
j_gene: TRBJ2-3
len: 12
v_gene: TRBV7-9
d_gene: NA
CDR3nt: TGTGCCAGCAGCTTTTGGCAAGATACGCAGTATTTT
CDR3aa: CASSFWQDTQYF

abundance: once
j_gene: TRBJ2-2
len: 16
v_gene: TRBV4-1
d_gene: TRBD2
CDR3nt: TGCGCCAGCAGCCGGGGACTAGCGGGGGGAGCCGGGGAGCTGTTTTTT
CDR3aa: CASSRGLAGGAGELFF

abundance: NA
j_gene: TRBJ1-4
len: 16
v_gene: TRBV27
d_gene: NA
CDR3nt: TGTGCCAGCAGTGGGGAGATAAATGCAACTAATGAAAAACTGTTTTTT
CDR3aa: CASSGEINATNEKLFF

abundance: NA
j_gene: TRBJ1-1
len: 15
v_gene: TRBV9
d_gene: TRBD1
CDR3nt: TGTGCCAGCAGCCAGACCTGGACAGGGAACACTGAAGCTTTCTTT
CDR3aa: CASSQTWTGNTEAFF

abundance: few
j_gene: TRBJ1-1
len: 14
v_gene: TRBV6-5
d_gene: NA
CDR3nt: TGTGCCAGCAGATTCCTCGGCAGGGACACTGAAGCTTTCTTT
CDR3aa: CASRFLGRDTEAFF

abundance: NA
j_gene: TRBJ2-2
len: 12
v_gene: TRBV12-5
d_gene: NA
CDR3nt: TGTGCTAGTGGTTCAGACACCGGGGAGCTGTTTTTT
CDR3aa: CASGSDTGELFF

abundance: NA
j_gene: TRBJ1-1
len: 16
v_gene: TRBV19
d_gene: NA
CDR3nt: TGTGCCAGTACGCGAGGAACAGGGTGGGGGGGCACTGAAGCTTTCTTT
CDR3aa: CASTRGTGWGGTEAFF

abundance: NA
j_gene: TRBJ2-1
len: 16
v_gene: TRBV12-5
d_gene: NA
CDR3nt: TGTGCTAGTTCTGGGGAGGGCAGGGGTACCTACAATGAGCAGTTCTTC
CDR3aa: CASSGEGRGTYNEQFF

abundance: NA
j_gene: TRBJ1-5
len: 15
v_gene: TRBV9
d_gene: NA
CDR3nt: TGTGCCAGCAGCCCAGGTCCACTGAAAAATCAGCCCCAGCATTTT
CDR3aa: CASSPGPLKNQPQHF

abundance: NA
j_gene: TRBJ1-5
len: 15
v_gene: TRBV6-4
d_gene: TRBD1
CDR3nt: TGTGCCAGCGACCCACAGGGGTCGAGCAATCAGCCCCAGCATTTT
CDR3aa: CASDPQGSSNQPQHF

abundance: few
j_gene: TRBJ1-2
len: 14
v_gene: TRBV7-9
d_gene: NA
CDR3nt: TGTGCCAGCAGCGAAACTTCACAGGGATTTGGCTACACCTTC
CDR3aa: CASSETSQGFGYTF

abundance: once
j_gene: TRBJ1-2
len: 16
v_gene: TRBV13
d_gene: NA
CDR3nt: TGTGCCAGCAGCTTAGGCCTTGCCTCAGCGGTCTATGGCTACACCTTC
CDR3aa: CASSLGLASAVYGYTF

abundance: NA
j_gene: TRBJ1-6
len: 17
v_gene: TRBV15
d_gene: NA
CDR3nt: TGTGCCACCAGCAGAGACGGCGGGAGCTCCTATAATTCACCCCTCCACTTT
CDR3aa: CATSRDGGSSYNSPLHF

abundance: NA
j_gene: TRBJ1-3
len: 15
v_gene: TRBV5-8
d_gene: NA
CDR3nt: TGTGCCAGCAGCTTGGAGGGGATGGGAGGAAACACCATATATTTT
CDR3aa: CASSLEGMGGNTIYF

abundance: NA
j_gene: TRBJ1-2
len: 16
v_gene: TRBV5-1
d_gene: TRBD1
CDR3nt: TGCGCCAGCAGCTTGGCGGGACAGGGGGCTTCGGAAACGTACACCTTC
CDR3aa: CASSLAGQGASETYTF

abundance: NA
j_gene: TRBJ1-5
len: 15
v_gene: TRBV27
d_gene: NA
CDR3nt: TGTGCCAGCAGTCAAGACAGCGTAGACAATCAGCCCCAGCATTTT
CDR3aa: CASSQDSVDNQPQHF

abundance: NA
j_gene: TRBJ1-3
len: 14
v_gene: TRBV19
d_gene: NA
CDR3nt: TGTGCCAGTAGTATTGCGGTCTCTGGAAACACCATATATTTT
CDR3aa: CASSIAVSGNTIYF

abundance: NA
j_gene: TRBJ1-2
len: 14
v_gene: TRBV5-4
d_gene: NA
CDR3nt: TGTGCCAGCAGCGGACTACAGACCAACTATGGCTACACCTTC
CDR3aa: CASSGLQTNYGYTF

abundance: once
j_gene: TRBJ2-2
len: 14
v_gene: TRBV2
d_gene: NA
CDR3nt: TGTGCCAGCAGTGAAGCGCGGGTAGCCGGGGAGCTGTTTTTT
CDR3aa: CASSEARVAGELFF

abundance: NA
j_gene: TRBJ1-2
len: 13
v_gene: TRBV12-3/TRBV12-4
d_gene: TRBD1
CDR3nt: TGTGCCAGCACCCGACAGGGGACTTATGGCTACACCTTC
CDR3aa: CASTRQGTYGYTF

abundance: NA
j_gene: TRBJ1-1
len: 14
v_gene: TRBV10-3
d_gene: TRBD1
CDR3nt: TGTGCCATCAGCTTTGACAGGGAGGCCACTGAAGCTTTCTTT
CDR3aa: CAISFDREATEAFF

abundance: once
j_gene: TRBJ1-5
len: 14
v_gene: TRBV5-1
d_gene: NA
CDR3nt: TGCGCCAGCAGCTTGGCCGGCGGGGGAGAGCCCCAGCATTTT
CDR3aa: CASSLAGGGEPQHF

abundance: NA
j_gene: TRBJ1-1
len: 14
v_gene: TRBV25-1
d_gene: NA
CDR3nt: TGTGCCAGCAGCACAGAATTACCGGGATGGGAAGCTTTCTTT
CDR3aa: CASSTELPGWEAFF

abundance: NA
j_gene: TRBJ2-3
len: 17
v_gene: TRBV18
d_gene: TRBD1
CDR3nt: TGTGCCAGCTCACCATATACCGGGACAGGGGTGGCAGATACGCAGTATTTT
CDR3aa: CASSPYTGTGVADTQYF

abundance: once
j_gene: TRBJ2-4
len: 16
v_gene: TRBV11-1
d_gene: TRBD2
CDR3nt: TGTGCCAGCAGCTTCAACAGCGGGGGTCGTAAAAACATTCAGTACTTC
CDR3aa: CASSFNSGGRKNIQYF

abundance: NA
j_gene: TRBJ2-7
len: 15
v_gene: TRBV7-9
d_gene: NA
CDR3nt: TGTGCCAGCAGCTTAGTTGCGGCAGGGCGTGACGAGCAGTACTTC
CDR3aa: CASSLVAAGRDEQYF

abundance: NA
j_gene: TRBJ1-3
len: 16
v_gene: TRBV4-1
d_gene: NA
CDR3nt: TGCGCCAGCAGCCGAGAGCAGGGAAGTACTGGAAACACCATATATTTT
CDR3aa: CASSREQGSTGNTIYF

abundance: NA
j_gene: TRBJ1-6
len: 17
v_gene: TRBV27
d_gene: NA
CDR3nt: TGTGCCAGCAGTCCGCAGGGCTCGGTGGGAGGGAGGCCACCCCTCCACTTT
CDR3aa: CASSPQGSVGGRPPLHF

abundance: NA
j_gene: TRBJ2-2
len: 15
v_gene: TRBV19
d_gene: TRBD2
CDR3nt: TGTGCCAGTAGTAGCCTCGGGACTACTGGCGGGGAGCTGTTTTTT
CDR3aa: CASSSLGTTGGELFF

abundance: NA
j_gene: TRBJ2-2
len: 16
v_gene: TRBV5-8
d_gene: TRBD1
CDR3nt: TGTGCCAGCAGTAAAACAGGGGTCAGGGCCACCGGGGAGCTGTTTTTT
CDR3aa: CASSKTGVRATGELFF

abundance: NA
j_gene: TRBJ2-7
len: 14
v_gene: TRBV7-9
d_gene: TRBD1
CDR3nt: TGTGCCAGCAGCCTCGACAGGGCTACCTACGAGCAGTACTTC
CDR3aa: CASSLDRATYEQYF

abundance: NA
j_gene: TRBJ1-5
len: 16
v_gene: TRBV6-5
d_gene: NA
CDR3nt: TGTGCCAGCAGTTACGGGCCTGATTTCCTTAATCAGCCCCAGCATTTT
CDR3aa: CASSYGPDFLNQPQHF

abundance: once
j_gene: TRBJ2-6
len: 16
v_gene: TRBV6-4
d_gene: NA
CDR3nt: TGTGCCAGCAGTGACTCCACAGGGTCTGGGGCCAACGTCCTGACTTTC
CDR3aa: CASSDSTGSGANVLTF

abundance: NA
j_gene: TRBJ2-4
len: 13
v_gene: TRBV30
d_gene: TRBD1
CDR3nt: TGTGCCTGGGGTCCGGGACAGACAAACATTCAGTACTTC
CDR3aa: CAWGPGQTNIQYF

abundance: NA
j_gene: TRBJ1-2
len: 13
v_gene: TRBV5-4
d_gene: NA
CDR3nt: TGTGCCAGCAGCTTAGACAGGTGGGATGGCTACACCTTC
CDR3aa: CASSLDRWDGYTF

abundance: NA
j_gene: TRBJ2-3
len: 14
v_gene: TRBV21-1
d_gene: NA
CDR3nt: TGTGCCAGCAGCTTCAGGGTGAGCACAGATACGCAGTATTTT
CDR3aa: CASSFRVSTDTQYF

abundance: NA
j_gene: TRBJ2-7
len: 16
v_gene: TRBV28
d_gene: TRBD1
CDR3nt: TGTGCCAGCAGTTTGAATTTATATACAGGGGGCAACGAGCAGTACTTC
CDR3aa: CASSLNLYTGGNEQYF

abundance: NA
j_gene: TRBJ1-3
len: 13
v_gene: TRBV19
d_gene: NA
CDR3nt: TGTGCCAGTAGTATCGAGGTTTGGAACACCATATATTTT
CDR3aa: CASSIEVWNTIYF

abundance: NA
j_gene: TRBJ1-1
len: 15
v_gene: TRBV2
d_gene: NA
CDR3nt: TGTGCCAGCAGTGACGAGGGAGGGGCGAACACTGAAGCTTTCTTT
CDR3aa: CASSDEGGANTEAFF

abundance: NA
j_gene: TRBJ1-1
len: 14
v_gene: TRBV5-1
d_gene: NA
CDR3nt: TGCGCCAGCAGCCCAGGACAGATGAACACTGAAGCTTTCTTT
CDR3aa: CASSPGQMNTEAFF

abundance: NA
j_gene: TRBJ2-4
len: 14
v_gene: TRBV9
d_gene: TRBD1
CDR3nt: TGTGCCAGCAGCGCTCCGGGACAGATAAACATTCAGTACTTC
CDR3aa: CASSAPGQINIQYF

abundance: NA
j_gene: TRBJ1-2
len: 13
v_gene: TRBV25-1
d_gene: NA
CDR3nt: TGTGCCAGCAGTAGTAACTCGAACTATGGCTACACCTTC
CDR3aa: CASSSNSNYGYTF